This TCR beta chain was captured in a study of control samples from healthy donors and cancer patients. Assay used: immunoSEQ multiplex PCR; TCRdb lists only in-frame clones, some missing. Seen here are some 99,000 clones, roughly 91% observed once, and the top ten hold around 17%. This CDR3 region has 15 residues. Trimming left V 4 bases short and J 6 bases short, with 17 bases between. CDR1 is SGDLS and CDR2 is YYNGEE in the germline V gene. The rearrangement joins TRBV9 to TRBJ2-4, with D possibly being TRBD1 (6 bases). The source is a woman in her forties or fifties in good health. The sequencing input was blood. The CDR3 coding sequence is TGTGCCAGCAGCCCTCACGCAGGGGCGGGAAACATTCAGTACTTC. The encoded protein is CASSPHAGAGNIQYF.